The 10 T cell receptor beta chains below all came from one sample that was sequenced in a study of T cells in Graves' hyperthyroidism and ophthalmopathy. Amplified regions were TCR beta CDR3 sequences from RNA transcripts. The TCR CDR3 was amplified in a first-round RT-PCR using the HTBI primer set. TCRdb re-called the multiplex PCR reads with MiXCR, one entry per CDR3 protein. The table has about 350,000 distinct CDR3 sequences, under 20% seen once. Sequencing used blood. These receptors came from a woman aged 18 to 35 with Graves' hyperthyroidism.

This clonotype was found many times. This chain links TRBV6-1 with TRBJ1-3; D remains unclear. CDR1 is MNHNS, CDR2 SASEGT, per germline. This CDR3 has 13 amino acids. V was cut by 1 base and J by 8 bases, with 9 bases left in between. The CDR3, as DNA: TGTGCCAGCAGTGAAGTAGAAGGGTACACCATATATTTT. It encodes CASSEVEGYTIYF.

Ten or more counts support this clonotype. V and J are TRBV5-1 and TRBJ2-5; a possible D gene is TRBD2 (5 bases). The length of the CDR3 is 15 residues. The ends were cut back, 0 bases at V and 4 bases at J, with 13 bases in the middle. Germline values: CDR1 SGHRS, CDR2 YFSETQ. CDR3 amino acids: CASSLADRGGETQYF. CDR3 nucleotide sequence: TGCGCCAGCAGCTTGGCAGACCGAGGAGGAGAGACCCAGTACTTC.

In this sample, this clonotype turned up many times. The chain has TRBV10-3 and TRBJ1-2; tentative D call: TRBD1 (5 bases). The V gene lost 3 bases and the J gene lost 8 bases, with 13 bases spanning the gap. The CDR3 is 13 residues long. CDR1 is ENHRY and CDR2 is SYGVKD in the germline V gene. The CDR3 loop reads CAISDGQGAGYTF. The CDR3 DNA is TGTGCCATCAGTGATGGGCAGGGAGCCGGCTACACCTTC.

This clonotype has just a few counts. The chain recombines TRBV20-1 with TRBJ2-7; a weak D match, TRBD2 (5 bases). The ends were cut back, 7 bases at V and 7 bases at J, with 14 bases in the middle. Germline-derived CDR1 and CDR2 are DFQATT and SNEGSKA (reference sequence). The CDR3 has 11 amino acids. DNA for the CDR3: TGCAGTGTGTCCAGCGGTAGGGAGCAGTACTTC. Translated, it gives CSVSSGREQYF.

This clonotype was seen more than once but under ten times. V gene TRBV6-2 or TRBV6-3 combines with J gene TRBJ1-4, with D unclear. Trimming left V 2 bases short and J 7 bases short, with 5 bases between. This CDR3 spans 12 amino acids. CDR1 is MNHEY, CDR2 SVGEGT, per germline. The CDR3: CASSYLGEKLFF. As DNA, the CDR3 is TGTGCCAGCAGTTACCTCGGTGAAAAACTGTTTTTT.

This clonotype was detected many times. The chain combines TRBV20-1 with TRBJ2-5; TRBD2 matches 11 bases. Germline V gene sequence: CDR1 DFQATT, CDR2 SNEGSKA (reference sequence). The CDR3 is 14 residues long. Unmatched junction bases numbered 5, after V lost 5 bases and J lost 3 bases. Here the CDR3 reads CSALISGGEETQYF. The CDR3 region has the DNA TGCAGTGCTCTGATTAGCGGGGGGGAAGAGACCCAGTACTTC.

The rearrangement links TRBV2 to TRBJ2-7; D gene ambiguous. The ends were cut back, 7 bases at V and 3 bases at J, with 7 bases in the middle. The CDR3 runs to 11 residues. Per the germline V gene, CDR1 is SNHLY and CDR2 is FYNNEI. Here the CDR3 DNA reads TGTGCCAGCACCTATGTCTACGAGCAGTACTTC. This codes for CASTYVYEQYF.

V is TRBV5-1 and J is TRBJ2-5, with TRBD2 as a possible D gene (6 bases). There are 14 residues in the CDR3. The germline CDR1 and CDR2 sequences are SGHRS and YFSETQ. The ends were cut back, 4 bases at V and 0 bases at J, with 10 bases in the middle. CDR3 loop: CASSPGRYQETQYF. The DNA for the CDR3 is TGCGCCAGCAGCCCGGGGAGGTACCAAGAGACCCAGTACTTC.

This clonotype was found many times. The genes are TRBV12-3 or TRBV12-4 and TRBJ2-5, with 14 bases fitting TRBD2. V lost 3 bases, J lost 9 bases, and 6 bases stayed unmatched. The CDR3 length is 15 residues. The chain's CDR3 is CASSFGLAGGLAQYF. The CDR3 DNA sequence: TGTGCCAGCAGTTTTGGACTAGCGGGGGGACTAGCCCAGTACTTC.

This clonotype appeared many times. V is TRBV13 and J is TRBJ2-7; possibly TRBD1 for D (6 bases). Germline CDR1 is PRHDT and CDR2 is FYEKMQ (reference sequence). The ends were cut back, 5 bases at V and 3 bases at J, with 11 bases in the middle. This CDR3 is 13 amino acids long. The CDR3 region has the DNA TGTGCCAGCAGCCCCTTGGACAGCTACGAGCAGTACTTC. Translated, it gives CASSPLDSYEQYF. Supplemented by reference TRBV13 and TRBJ2-7, the full variable domain reads AAGVIQSPRHLIKEKRETATLKCYPIPRHDTVYWYQQGPGQDPQFLISFYEKMQSDKGSIPDRFSAQQFSDYHSELNMSSLELGDSALYFCASSPLDSYEQYFGPGTRLTVT.